The rows below give T cell receptor beta chains drawn from one sample of a study of T cell clonotyping in hematopoietic cell transplantation. Using immunoSEQ multiplex PCR, the repertoire was profiled, and TCRdb retains in-frame clones only, with some absent. The sample comprises nearly 70,000 clones, 94% of which are singletons, and around 1.5% rests with the top ten. Sequencing was carried out using peripheral blood mononuclear cells. The receptor source for this set is a middle-aged man in good health. Some clones in this sample may be carry-over from other donors' samples. Both conserved end residues are part of each CDR3. A D gene is named only where the DNA matches it firmly. Size values are once, few and many counts, or a class for expanded clones, and some rows have none.

j_gene	abundance	v_gene	d_gene	CDR3aa	CDR3nt
TRBJ2-7	.	TRBV2	.	CASSRDYEQYF	TGTGCCAGCAGCCGGGACTACGAGCAGTACTTC
TRBJ2-7	.	TRBV10-3	.	CAIRRGASYEQYF	TGTGCCATCAGGAGGGGGGCGTCTTACGAGCAGTACTTC
TRBJ2-5	.	TRBV6-1	TRBD1	CASSPTTGGAETQYF	TGTGCCAGCAGTCCAACGACAGGGGGCGCGGAGACCCAGTACTTC
TRBJ2-7	.	TRBV19	.	CASSRGYEQYF	TGTGCCAGTTCGAGGGGGTACGAGCAGTACTTC
TRBJ2-1	.	TRBV12-5	.	CASGLVLGREQFF	TGTGCTAGTGGTTTGGTACTAGGCCGGGAGCAGTTCTTC
TRBJ1-5	.	TRBV10-3	.	CAISESPGGNQPQHF	TGTGCCATCAGTGAGTCTCCAGGGGGCAATCAGCCCCAGCATTTT
TRBJ1-1	.	TRBV5-4	TRBD1	CASSSADLTGKSTEAFF	TGTGCCAGCAGCTCCGCCGACCTGACAGGGAAGAGCACTGAAGCTTTCTTT
TRBJ1-2	.	TRBV6-5	TRBD1	CASSPQGADGYTF	TGTGCCAGCAGCCCTCAGGGGGCCGATGGCTACACCTTC
TRBJ1-1	.	TRBV2	.	CASSEAPGRGGTEAFF	TGTGCCAGCAGTGAAGCGCCGGGGAGGGGAGGCACTGAAGCTTTCTTT
TRBJ2-7	.	TRBV6-1	TRBD1	CASSVPGQQAYEQYF	TGTGCCAGCAGTGTCCCGGGACAGCAAGCCTACGAGCAGTACTTC
TRBJ1-2	.	TRBV28	.	CASSWALTEANYGYTF	TGTGCCAGCAGTTGGGCCTTGACGGAAGCTAACTATGGCTACACCTTC
TRBJ2-2	.	TRBV28	.	CASSIRERAGELFF	TGTGCCAGCAGTATTAGGGAAAGGGCCGGGGAGCTGTTTTTT
TRBJ2-1	.	TRBV6-1	TRBD2	CASGDYPYNEQFF	TGTGCCAGTGGGGACTACCCCTACAATGAGCAGTTCTTC
TRBJ1-6	few	TRBV9	.	CASSVDGGRDSPLHF	TGTGCCAGCAGCGTAGATGGGGGGCGTGATTCACCCCTCCACTTT